This TCR beta chain was found in a study of post-analysis software for immune sequencing data. Whole-study context: Relapsing-remitting, secondary progressive and progressive-relapsing multiple sclerosis courses were included. Study observations and caveats: Co-batched samples clustered tightly together by F measure. TRBV segments more frequent in patients than in controls numbered roughly 5 and included TRBV5-6, TRBV5-1 and TRBV20-1. Controls showed significantly higher normalized Chao1 diversity than did multiple sclerosis patients.

CDR3 size: 13 residues. The germline V and J ends were trimmed by 0 bases and 4 bases, with 7 bases remaining between them. The germline V gene has CDR1 MGHRA and CDR2 YSYEKL. cDNA libraries of TCR beta carried unique molecular identifiers. T cells numbering roughly 0.9 to 10 million yielded cDNA molecules that totaled roughly 500,000. TCRdb reanalysed the PCR reads using MiXCR and keeps one entry per CDR3 protein. In the table there are about 680,000 distinct CDR3 sequences, around 60% of which are singletons. Remarks on this clonotype: The antigen is undetermined.

V usage is TRBV4-1 and J usage is TRBJ2-7, with no clear D. This sequence was found in a girl aged 2 to 10 with multiple sclerosis. The source material was blood. CDR3 bases: TGCGCCAGCAGCCAAGATGGGCAGTACGAGCAGTACTTC. This sequence encodes CASSQDGQYEQYF.